Below are 19 T cell receptor beta chains sequenced from a single sample in a study of T cell changes during pregnancy in multiple sclerosis. Assay used: immunoSEQ multiplex PCR; TCRdb lists only in-frame clones, some missing. The repertoire has about 81,000 clones, over 90% of them found once; the top ten carry 2% to 2.5%. The sample here was peripheral blood, taken in the third trimester of pregnancy. These TCRs come from a female donor with multiple sclerosis, enrolled in a pregnancy study.

The chain employs TRBV19 and TRBJ1-4; D gene uncertain. CDR3 size: 12 residues. Germline V gene data show CDR1 as LNHDA and CDR2 as SQIVND (reference sequence). V lost 7 bases and J lost 4, with 7 bases in between. The CDR3 nucleotides are TGTGCCAGTACGGTCAATAATGAAAAACTGTTTTTT. Its protein is CASTVNNEKLFF.

The CDR3 region is CASSDSAVEKNTGELFF. The CDR3 DNA reads TGTGCCAGCAGTGACTCGGCGGTGGAGAAGAACACCGGGGAGCTGTTTTTT. This chain connects TRBV6-4 to TRBJ2-2; the D is unclear. Trimming cost V 0 bases and J 1 base, with 12 bases left between them. The CDR3 extends over 17 amino acids. Germline-derived CDR1 and CDR2 are MRHNA and SNTAGT.

This clone was counted once. The chain recombines TRBV4-1 with TRBJ2-7, with D unclear. Trimming pared 0 bases from V and 3 bases from J, leaving 6 bases between. CDR3 size: 13 residues. Germline V CDR1 and CDR2: MGHRA, YSYEKL. CDR3 protein: CASSQEFSYEQYF. For the CDR3, the DNA is TGCGCCAGCAGCCAAGAATTCAGCTACGAGCAGTACTTC.

The chain links TRBV7-3 to TRBJ2-2; a possible D gene is TRBD1 (5 bases). V gave up 5 bases and J gave up 4 bases, with 14 bases separating them. The germline CDR1 and CDR2 sequences are SGHTA and FQGTGA. The CDR3 totals 15 residues. The CDR3 DNA reads TGTGCCAGCAGCAATTCTCCAGGGATCACCGGGGAGCTGTTTTTT. It is translated as CASSNSPGITGELFF.

The genes are TRBV4-2 and TRBJ1-2; TRBD1 is a possible D gene (6 bases). The CDR3 has 13 residues. Germline values: CDR1 LGHNA, CDR2 YNFKEQ. V was clipped by 5 bases and J by 4 bases, with 11 bases between them. CDR3 sequence (DNA): TGTGCCAGCAGCTCCGGACAGACCTATGGCTACACCTTC. Protein product: CASSSGQTYGYTF.

The chain joins TRBV19 to TRBJ2-7; D is possibly TRBD2 (5 bases). V lost 2 bases, J lost 5 bases, and 19 bases lay in between. CDR3 length: 16 residues. Germline assignment: CDR1 LNHDA and CDR2 SQIVND (reference sequence). The CDR3 DNA reads as TGTGCCAGTAGTATAATGTTCGGCTCGGAGGCCCACGAGCAGTACTTC. It encodes CASSIMFGSEAHEQYF.

The chain joins TRBV23-1 to TRBJ1-5; no clear D gene. TRBV23-1 is an ORF, and what it does is uncertain. Trimming shortened V by 6 bases and J by 6 bases, and 15 bases separated the two germline ends. The CDR3 runs to 14 residues. CDR3 sequence (DNA): TGCGCCAGCAGCCAAAAGAGAACGGGTCAGCCCCAGCATTTT. Encoded protein: CASSQKRTGQPQHF.

The rearrangement links TRBV7-6 to TRBJ1-1; D is unclear. CDR1 is SGHVS, CDR2 FNYEAQ, per germline. CDR3 length: 14 residues. Trimming left V 2 bases short and J 1 base short, with 8 bases between. The CDR3 sequence is CASSLNLRNTEAFF. The CDR3 bases are TGTGCCAGCAGCTTAAATCTGAGGAACACTGAAGCTTTCTTT. Full variable domain (outside the CDR3, taken from reference TRBV7-6 and TRBJ1-1): GAGVSQSPRYKVTKRGQDVALRCDPISGHVSLYWYRQALGQGPEFLTYFNYEAQQDKSGLPNDRFSAERPEGSISTLTIQRTEQRDSAMYRCASSLNLRNTEAFFGQGTRLTVV.

The J gene is TRBJ1-6, the V gene TRBV6-1, with TRBD1 as a possible D gene (6 bases). Germline V gene data show CDR1 as MNHNS and CDR2 as SASEGT. Trimming left V 2 bases short and J 2 bases short, with 19 bases between. The CDR3 has 19 amino acids. This CDR3 is CASSEPWTGGPAYNSPLHF. The CDR3 DNA follows: TGTGCCAGCAGTGAACCCTGGACGGGGGGGCCCGCCTATAATTCACCCCTCCACTTT.

The DNA for the CDR3 is TGTGCCAGCAGGACCCGGGACAGGGGCGCCACCGGGGAGCTGTTTTTT. Protein product: CASRTRDRGATGELFF. The chain has TRBV28 and TRBJ2-2, with 10 bases lining up with TRBD1. V was clipped by 6 bases and J by 4 bases; unmatched bases: 8. Germline CDR1 and CDR2: MDHEN and SYDVKM. There are 16 residues in the CDR3.

The V call is TRBV5-1, the J call TRBJ1-4; 7 positions agree with TRBD1. V shed 4 bases, J shed 6 bases, and the junction held 6 bases outside the gene matches. The germline V gene encodes CDR1 SGHRS and CDR2 YFSETQ. The CDR3 sequence is 14 residues long. The chain's CDR3 is CASSPGQPYEKLFF. The CDR3, as DNA: TGCGCCAGCAGCCCGGGACAGCCTTATGAAAAACTGTTTTTT.

On this clone itself: At one boundary the junction diverges from the germline segment, which might be a read error. The genes are TRBV27 and TRBJ2-7; no definite D call. CDR3 length: 11 amino acids. Looked up from germline, CDR1 is MNHEY and CDR2 is SMNVEV (reference sequence). The CDR3 sequence is CASGPLGDWHF. DNA for the CDR3: TGTGCCAGCGGTCCCCTCGGAGATTGGCACTTC.

The chain joins TRBV7-9 to TRBJ2-3; D possibly corresponds to TRBD1 (5 bases). The V gene lost 8 bases and the J gene lost 6 bases, with 24 bases spanning the gap. Germline lookup yields CDR1 SEHNR and CDR2 FQNEAQ (reference sequence). The CDR3 covers 16 residues. CDR3 protein: CASERPDISPGDTQYF. The CDR3 nucleotides read TGTGCCAGCGAGCGACCGGACATCTCCCCTGGGGATACGCAGTATTTT.

The rearrangement joins TRBV5-4 to TRBJ1-1; D gene unclear. The CDR3 runs to 13 residues. V was pared by 3 bases and J by 9 bases, with 15 bases between. From germline, CDR1 is SGHNT and CDR2 YYREEE (reference sequence). The CDR3: CASSSKKGGQAFF. As DNA, the CDR3 is TGTGCCAGCAGCTCGAAGAAGGGAGGGCAAGCTTTCTTT.

J is TRBJ1-6 and V is TRBV27; D is possibly TRBD1 (6 bases). Germline CDR1 is MNHEY and CDR2 is SMNVEV (reference sequence). Trimming took 3 bases from V and 7 from J, leaving 16 bases between them. This CDR3 is 16 amino acids long. CDR3 residues: CASSFDLTGKNSPLHF. The CDR3 bases are TGTGCCAGCAGTTTTGATCTAACAGGGAAGAATTCACCCCTCCACTTT.

This rearrangement joins TRBV5-4 to TRBJ2-5, with a weak D call TRBD2 (7 bases). The CDR3 is made up of 13 amino acids. The germline gives CDR1 SGHNT, CDR2 YYREEE (reference sequence). The V gene lost 7 bases and the J gene lost 5 bases, with 15 bases spanning the gap. Written as DNA, the CDR3 is TGTGCCAGCGGGGGCGGGGGTATTGAGACCCAGTACTTC. The encoded protein is CASGGGGIETQYF.

V is TRBV5-1 and J is TRBJ2-1, with TRBD1 matching over 7 bases. The V and J ends lost 0 bases and 6 bases, in that order; junction bases with no gene match: 3. Per germline, CDR1 SGHRS and CDR2 YFSETQ. The CDR3 length is 14 residues. CDR3 DNA: TGCGCCAGCAGCTTGGGGACAGGACGCAATGAGCAGTTCTTC. This translates into CASSLGTGRNEQFF.

This chain links TRBV5-6 with TRBJ2-7, with D tentatively TRBD1 (6 bases). Trimming took 2 bases from V and 3 from J, leaving 12 bases between them. This CDR3 comprises 14 residues. Germline lookup yields CDR1 SGHDT and CDR2 YYEEEE. CDR3 nucleotide sequence: TGTGCCAGCAGCTTTCAGGGGTTAGGCTACGAGCAGTACTTC. Its translation: CASSFQGLGYEQYF.

V gene TRBV7-6 combines with J gene TRBJ1-4; D is possibly TRBD1 (5 bases). Trimming cost V 5 bases and J 8 bases, with 15 bases left between them. CDR1 SGHVS and CDR2 FNYEAQ come from the germline V gene. The CDR3 contains 14 residues. The CDR3 is CASSLRTGYEKLFF. For the CDR3, the DNA is TGTGCCAGCAGCCTAAGAACAGGATACGAAAAACTGTTTTTT. Looking up the rest from reference TRBV7-6 and TRBJ1-4 gives the full variable domain: GAGVSQSPRYKVTKRGQDVALRCDPISGHVSLYWYRQALGQGPEFLTYFNYEAQQDKSGLPNDRFSAERPEGSISTLTIQRTEQRDSAMYRCASSLRTGYEKLFFGSGTQLSVL.